The 22 T cell receptor beta chains below come from one sample, sequenced in a study of OX40 agonist ivuxolimab in advanced cancers. Sequenced by immunoSEQ multiplex PCR; TCRdb stores in-frame clones only, minus some. The sample has about 80,000 clones, just under 85% seen once. The material sequenced was CD4+ or CD8+ T cells sorted from blood, taken in a trial of the OX40 agonist ivuxolimab. These TCRs come from an adult with an advanced solid tumor such as melanoma, head and neck, liver or kidney cancer.

This chain links TRBV7-8 with TRBJ1-4, with D maybe TRBD1 (6 bases). The ends were cut back, 1 base at V and 3 bases at J, with 9 bases in the middle. In germline, CDR1 is SGHVS, CDR2 FQNEAQ. This CDR3 region has 15 residues. For the CDR3, the DNA is TGTGCCAGCAGCTTAGACAGGGATTCTAATGAAAAACTGTTTTTT. This encodes CASSLDRDSNEKLFF.

The rearrangement links TRBV7-2 to TRBJ2-7; D possibly corresponds to TRBD2 (6 bases). CDR1 and CDR2 (germline): SGHTA, FQGNSA. The CDR3 totals 15 residues. V shed 5 bases and J shed 5 bases, with 19 bases lying between them. The chain's CDR3 is CASSAVLGGVNEQYF. CDR3 bases: TGTGCCAGCAGCGCCGTTCTGGGCGGGGTCAACGAGCAGTACTTC.

This chain uses TRBV7-9 with TRBJ1-6; a possible D gene is TRBD1 (5 bases). Germline V lookup: CDR1 SEHNR, CDR2 FQNEAQ (reference sequence). V dropped 2 bases and J dropped 10 bases, with 12 bases sitting between them. The CDR3 covers 14 residues. The CDR3: CASSLIGDGSPLHF. The CDR3 DNA sequence: TGTGCCAGCAGCTTAATAGGGGACGGGTCACCCCTCCACTTT.

The CDR3 region has the DNA TGTGCCAGCAGCTCCCCGGGGGTTGGCAATTCACCCCTCCACTTT. It encodes CASSSPGVGNSPLHF. The chain links TRBV7-2 to TRBJ1-6; a possible D gene is TRBD1 (5 bases). Trimming removed 4 bases at V and 7 bases at J, with 14 bases between. Per the germline V gene, CDR1 is SGHTA and CDR2 is FQGNSA. This CDR3 is 15 amino acids long.

This clone turned up a few times. This chain connects TRBV7-9 to TRBJ2-2, with D possibly matching TRBD2 (6 bases). V dropped 6 bases and J dropped 6 bases, with 14 bases sitting between them. The CDR3 covers 14 residues. CDR1 is SEHNR, CDR2 FQNEAQ, per germline (reference sequence). CDR3 nucleotide sequence: TGTGCCAGCAGATATACTAGCTCGTCCGGGGAGCTGTTTTTT. This codes for CASRYTSSSGELFF. Using reference TRBV7-9 and TRBJ2-2 for the parts outside the CDR3, the full variable domain is DTGVSQNPRHKITKRGQNVTFRCDPISEHNRLYWYRQTLGQGPEFLTYFQNEAQLEKSRLLSDRFSAERPKGSFSTLEIQRTEQGDSAMYLCASRYTSSSGELFFGEGSRLTVL.

This sequence joins TRBV2 and TRBJ2-7, with D unclear. The V end lost 6 bases, the J end lost 5 bases, and 14 bases lay between the germline ends. Germline V gene sequence: CDR1 SNHLY, CDR2 FYNNEI. The CDR3 is 13 residues long. The CDR3 DNA sequence: TGTGCCAGCAGCGGAAGGTCCATTGACGAGCAGTACTTC. Residues: CASSGRSIDEQYF.

The chain joins TRBV19 to TRBJ1-4, with D perhaps TRBD1 (5 bases). This CDR3 comprises 15 residues. Germline CDR1 is LNHDA and CDR2 is SQIVND (reference sequence). V was cut by 6 bases and J by 6 bases, with 17 bases left in between. This chain's CDR3 is CASRPDSLADEKLFF. As DNA, the CDR3 is TGTGCCAGTAGACCAGACAGTCTGGCGGATGAAAAACTGTTTTTT.

The genes are TRBV28 and TRBJ1-2; 7 nucleotides align to TRBD1. Germline V lookup: CDR1 MDHEN, CDR2 SYDVKM. V lost 3 bases to trimming and J lost 4 bases; unmatched junction nucleotides: 11. The CDR3 is made up of 16 amino acids. The CDR3 DNA follows: TGTGCCAGCAGTTTGACAGGGCGCAAGGCGCTCTATGGCTACACCTTC. This encodes CASSLTGRKALYGYTF.

This clone was picked up a small number of times. The chain is built from TRBV30 and TRBJ1-5, with TRBD1 matching over 7 bases. Germline V CDR1 and CDR2: GTSNPN, SVGIG (reference sequence). Trimming removed 4 bases from V and 1 base from J; junction bases left unmatched: 4. CDR3 size: 14 residues. The CDR3 nucleotides are TGTGCCTGGACCCGGACAGGCAGCAATCAGCCCCAGCATTTT. Translation: CAWTRTGSNQPQHF.

Here the CDR3 DNA reads TGCAGCGTTGGGAACACTGAAGCTTTCTTT. Translated: CSVGNTEAFF. This chain links TRBV29-1 with TRBJ1-1; the D is unclear. This CDR3 has 10 amino acids. V was pared by 4 bases and J by 1 base, with 1 base between. CDR1 and CDR2 from the germline V gene are SQVTM and ANQGSEA.

The chain has TRBV6-5 and TRBJ2-1, with D perhaps TRBD1 (6 bases). Trimming left V 2 bases short and J 4 bases short, with 9 bases between. The CDR3 loop spans 14 amino acids. CDR1 MNHEY and CDR2 SVGAGI come from the germline V gene. As DNA, the CDR3 is TGTGCCAGCAGTTACAGGGACATTTACAATGAGCAGTTCTTC. It encodes CASSYRDIYNEQFF.

This sequence joins TRBV15 and TRBJ1-4; D may be TRBD1 (6 bases). Germline CDR1 and CDR2: LNHNV and YYDKDF (reference sequence). Trimming removed 3 bases from V and 0 bases from J, with 14 bases in between. This CDR3 region has 17 residues. This CDR3 is CATSSPGQPATNEKLFF. The CDR3 DNA follows: TGTGCCACCAGCAGCCCGGGACAACCTGCAACTAATGAAAAACTGTTTTTT.

This chain uses TRBV4-3 with TRBJ2-5; TRBD2 matches 12 bases. The junction had 4 bases not matched to a gene; V was cut back by 4 bases and J by 1 base. Germline V gene lookup returns CDR1 LGHNA and CDR2 YSLEER. The CDR3 has 16 amino acids. The CDR3 sequence: CASSLTSGGGQETQYF. The CDR3, as DNA: TGCGCCAGCAGCCTGACTAGCGGGGGAGGCCAAGAGACCCAGTACTTC.

The chain links TRBV6-5 to TRBJ1-5; D uncertain. The CDR3 is 13 residues long. V dropped 6 bases and J dropped 0 bases, with 6 bases sitting between them. Germline-derived CDR1 and CDR2 are MNHEY and SVGAGI. The CDR3 here is CASRGNSNQPQHF. The CDR3 nucleotides are TGTGCCAGCAGGGGTAATAGCAATCAGCCCCAGCATTTT.

This sequence joins TRBV7-9 and TRBJ1-2; 7 positions match TRBD1. The CDR3 contains 16 residues. The junction had 12 bases not matched to a gene; V was cut back by 2 bases and J by 6 bases. Looked up from germline, CDR1 is SEHNR and CDR2 is FQNEAQ (reference sequence). CDR3 DNA: TGTGCCAGCAGCTTAAGTGGAAAGGGGGCAGGGGATGGCTACACCTTC. Translated: CASSLSGKGAGDGYTF.

This chain uses TRBV11-1 with TRBJ1-1, with a tentative D call TRBD1 (6 bases). V lost 1 base and J lost 5, with 11 bases in between. CDR3 length equals 14 residues. Germline V gene lookup returns CDR1 SGHAT and CDR2 FQDESV (reference sequence). The CDR3 bases are TGTGCCAGCAGCTTAGGGCCAGGGGTAACTGAAGCTTTCTTT. It specifies CASSLGPGVTEAFF.

This clone was found once. The chain joins TRBV10-2 to TRBJ2-1; D is perhaps TRBD1 (6 bases). The CDR3 runs to 14 residues. CDR1 WSHSY and CDR2 SAAADI come from the germline V gene. Trimming cost V 8 bases and J 2 bases, with 13 bases left between them. CDR3: CASLHRATYNEQFF. Here the CDR3 DNA reads TGCGCCAGCCTACACAGGGCCACCTACAATGAGCAGTTCTTC.

CDR3 DNA: TGTGCCAGCACCCCTCGGGGGCCGAACACTGAAGCTTTCTTT. Translation gives CASTPRGPNTEAFF. V and J are TRBV6-6 and TRBJ1-1, with a possible D match to TRBD1 (6 bases). Germline V CDR1 and CDR2: MNHNY, SVGAGI (reference sequence). The V and J ends lost 7 bases and 1 base respectively, with 13 bases between them. The CDR3 extends over 14 amino acids.

The chain combines TRBV6-1 with TRBJ1-2; D gene uncertain. In germline, CDR1 is MNHNS, CDR2 SASEGT. The CDR3 is 13 residues long. Deletions cut 0 bases from V and 5 bases from J, with 7 bases between. For the CDR3, the DNA is TGTGCCAGCAGTGAAGCGCGGGAATATGGCTACACCTTC. The encoded protein is CASSEAREYGYTF.

The chain links TRBV7-2 to TRBJ2-5, with a tentative D call TRBD2 (6 bases). V was pared by 5 bases and J by 2 bases, with 21 bases between. This CDR3 is built from 17 residues. Germline values: CDR1 SGHTA, CDR2 FQGNSA. The CDR3 reads CASSLVATRGGQETQYF. DNA for the CDR3: TGTGCCAGCAGCCTAGTGGCGACTAGAGGCGGGCAAGAGACCCAGTACTTC.

The CDR3 sequence is CASSEAADTQYF. The CDR3 DNA reads as TGCGCCAGCAGTGAGGCCGCAGATACGCAGTATTTT. The chain employs TRBV10-1 and TRBJ2-3; D uncertain. The CDR3 has 12 amino acids. V lost 2 bases to trimming and J lost 4 bases, with 4 bases between them. CDR1 is WNHNN, CDR2 SYGVQD, per germline (reference sequence).

The chain carries TRBV10-3 and TRBJ1-1; D not certain. Germline CDR1 reads ENHRY; CDR2 reads SYGVKD. Between the trimmed V and J ends, which lost 0 bases and 7 bases, there was a span of 9 bases. The CDR3 has 13 amino acids. The CDR3 loop is CAISESQRSEAFF. The CDR3 DNA reads as TGTGCCATCAGTGAGTCGCAACGGAGTGAAGCTTTCTTT.